The rows below give T cell receptor beta chains drawn from one sample of a study of neurological immune-mediated disorders. TCRdb re-derived calls from the 5' RACE reads in MiXCR, one entry per CDR3 protein. This table holds about 46,000 distinct CDR3 sequences, around 4.5% found once. Source material: PBMCs. These receptors were obtained from a woman between 55 and 75 years old with multiple sclerosis. CDR3s include the opening cysteine and the closing phenylalanine or tryptophan. Fields, in order: V gene, J gene, D gene, clone size, CDR3 protein, CDR3 DNA. D genes are given only for firm matches. The size of a clone is reported for some rows only, either as once, few or many, or as a class for expanded clones.

>TRBV7-2|TRBJ2-7|TRBD2|many
CASSPRTSGGAYEQYF
TGTGCCAGCAGCCCTCGGACTAGCGGGGGGGCATACGAGCAGTACTTC
>TRBV20-1|TRBJ2-1|.|many
CSANSGYNEQFF
TGCAGTGCCAACTCTGGGTACAATGAGCAGTTCTTC
>TRBV7-2|TRBJ2-3|.|few
CASSPLGTFVTDTQYF
TGTGCCAGCAGCCCCCTAGGGACATTCGTCACAGATACGCAGTATTTT
>TRBV20-1|TRBJ1-5|.|.
CSAREVLDQPQHF
TGCAGTGCTAGAGAGGTACTAGATCAGCCCCAGCATTTT
>TRBV5-1|TRBJ2-1|TRBD1|many
CASSAGTGYNEQFF
TGCGCCAGCAGCGCAGGGACAGGGTACAATGAGCAGTTCTTC
>TRBV25-1|TRBJ2-3|TRBD2|few
CASSTRLAGGRDTQYF
TGTGCCAGCAGTACCAGACTAGCGGGAGGACGAGATACGCAGTATTTT
>TRBV5-1|TRBJ1-6|TRBD1|few
CASSLLATGVSPLNF
TGCGCCAGCAGCTTGTTAGCGACAGGGGTTTCACCCCTCAACTTT
>TRBV20-1|TRBJ2-2|.|many
CSAPSTGNTGELFF
TGCAGTGCTCCATCGACAGGGAACACCGGGGAGCTGTTTTTT
>TRBV29-1|TRBJ1-4|.|many
CSFKVEGPEGKLFF
TGCAGCTTCAAAGTTGAGGGTCCGGAAGGAAAACTGTTTTTT
>TRBV5-1|TRBJ2-1|TRBD2|many
CASTNAPGTSGYNEQFF
TGCGCCAGCACAAACGCGCCGGGGACTAGCGGCTACAATGAGCAGTTCTTC
>TRBV2|TRBJ1-5|.|many
CASSEGAHSNQPQHF
TGTGCCAGCAGTGAAGGGGCACATAGCAATCAGCCCCAGCATTTT
>TRBV6-2/TRBV6-3|TRBJ1-2|TRBD1|many
CASSYGQGWLYGYTF
TGTGCCAGCAGTTATGGACAGGGATGGCTCTATGGCTACACCTTC
>TRBV12-3/TRBV12-4|TRBJ2-2|TRBD2|many
CASTPRAGGDTGELFF
TGTGCCAGCACCCCCCGCGCCGGGGGGGACACTGGGGAGCTGTTTTTT
>TRBV15|TRBJ2-1|TRBD2|many
CATSDGASGGSYNEQFF
TGTGCCACCAGCGATGGGGCTAGCGGGGGTTCCTACAATGAGCAGTTCTTC
>TRBV6-2/TRBV6-3|TRBJ2-1|TRBD2|many
CASRDPLAGGYNEQFF
TGTGCCAGCAGGGACCCACTAGCGGGAGGCTACAATGAGCAGTTCTTC
>TRBV10-1|TRBJ2-1|TRBD2|.
CASSGWGGGEQFF
TGCGCCAGCAGTGGATGGGGGGGTGGTGAGCAGTTCTTC
>TRBV6-2/TRBV6-3|TRBJ2-1|.|few
CASTIDRWSYNEQFF
TGTGCCAGCACCATAGACAGGTGGTCCTACAATGAGCAGTTCTTC